Listed below are T cell receptor beta chains from one sample, sequenced in a study of breast tumors, draining lymph nodes, adjacent tissues. TCRdb reanalysed the multiplex PCR reads using MiXCR and keeps one entry per CDR3 protein. The repertoire holds under 150,000 distinct CDR3 sequences, with 21% as singletons. Material for sequencing was axillary lymph node tissue. These TCRs come from a female donor with breast cancer. Some clones in this sample may be carry-over from other donors' samples. Each CDR3 is given with its conserved first and last residue. The order of the fields is V gene, D gene, J gene, clone size, CDR3 protein, CDR3 DNA. D genes are given only for firm matches. The size of a clone is reported for some rows only, either as once, few or many, or as a class for expanded clones.

V gene: TRBV20-1; D gene: TRBD1; J gene: TRBJ1-6; clone size: many; CDR3 protein: CSASSTGGNSPLHF; CDR3 DNA: TGCAGTGCTAGCTCGACAGGGGGCAATTCACCCCTCCACTTT
V gene: TRBV7-9; D gene: TRBD2; J gene: TRBJ2-7; clone size: many; CDR3 protein: CASSSRRTSGRAYEQYF; CDR3 DNA: TGTGCCAGCAGCTCAAGGCGGACTAGCGGGAGGGCCTACGAGCAGTACTTC
V gene: TRBV6-6; D gene: -; J gene: TRBJ1-5; clone size: many; CDR3 protein: CASRGGGFGPQHF; CDR3 DNA: TGTGCCAGCAGGGGAGGGGGGTTCGGGCCCCAGCATTTT
V gene: TRBV30; D gene: -; J gene: TRBJ2-1; clone size: -; CDR3 protein: CAWSVLPGSEQFF; CDR3 DNA: TGTGCCTGGAGTGTACTTCCGGGCAGTGAGCAGTTCTTC
V gene: TRBV6-6; D gene: TRBD2; J gene: TRBJ2-1; clone size: many; CDR3 protein: CASSAGTSGKNEQFF; CDR3 DNA: TGTGCCAGCAGCGCGGGGACTAGCGGGAAGAATGAGCAGTTCTTC
V gene: TRBV9; D gene: TRBD1; J gene: TRBJ2-2; clone size: many; CDR3 protein: CASSPRGRGLTGELFF; CDR3 DNA: TGTGCCAGCAGCCCCCGAGGAAGGGGGCTTACTGGGGAGCTGTTTTTT
V gene: TRBV27; D gene: TRBD1; J gene: TRBJ1-2; clone size: -; CDR3 protein: CASRSYGTGVTHPQGLYGYTF; CDR3 DNA: TGTGCCAGCCGTAGTTACGGGACAGGGGTTACACACCCCCAGGGGCTCTATGGCTACACCTTC
V gene: TRBV3-1; D gene: -; J gene: TRBJ1-3; clone size: -; CDR3 protein: CASSPATGYSGNTIYF; CDR3 DNA: TGTGCCAGCAGCCCAGCGACGGGCTACTCTGGAAACACCATATATTTT
V gene: TRBV7-6; D gene: -; J gene: TRBJ2-2; clone size: many; CDR3 protein: CASSFPQSARRETGELFF; CDR3 DNA: TGTGCCAGCAGCTTCCCCCAATCCGCTCGTCGGGAAACCGGGGAGCTGTTTTTT
V gene: TRBV5-1; D gene: -; J gene: TRBJ1-1; clone size: -; CDR3 protein: CASSLQGRKEAEAFF; CDR3 DNA: TGCGCCAGCAGTTTACAGGGTAGGAAGGAGGCTGAAGCTTTCTTT
V gene: TRBV24-1; D gene: -; J gene: TRBJ2-1; clone size: many; CDR3 protein: CATSDLRGVNQQFF; CDR3 DNA: TGTGCCACCAGTGATTTGCGGGGAGTTAATCAGCAGTTCTTC
V gene: TRBV15; D gene: TRBD2; J gene: TRBJ2-1; clone size: many; CDR3 protein: CATSRDRLAGDNEQFF; CDR3 DNA: TGTGCCACCAGCAGAGATAGGCTAGCGGGAGACAATGAGCAGTTCTTC
V gene: TRBV30; D gene: -; J gene: TRBJ2-1; clone size: many; CDR3 protein: CASNLESSYNEQFF; CDR3 DNA: TGTGCCTCGAATCTAGAGAGCTCCTACAATGAGCAGTTCTTC
V gene: TRBV7-8; D gene: TRBD2; J gene: TRBJ2-1; clone size: many; CDR3 protein: CASSLALAGGPVDEQFF; CDR3 DNA: TGTGCCAGCAGCTTAGCGCTAGCGGGAGGGCCAGTTGATGAGCAGTTCTTC
V gene: TRBV11-2; D gene: TRBD2; J gene: TRBJ2-7; clone size: many; CDR3 protein: CASSSLAGGVEQYF; CDR3 DNA: TGTGCCAGCAGCTCCCTAGCGGGAGGTGTGGAGCAGTACTTC